These 8 T cell receptor beta chains originate from one sample sequenced in a study of blood T cell repertoires in COVID-19 (dated by TCRdb to about 2020). Library construction relied on the immunoSEQ multiplex PCR assay. Not all clones reach the TCRdb copy of this immuneACCESS table, which keeps in-frame sequences only. Checked studies attribute under half of the gap to unresolved V genes and leave the rest unexplained. Counted in this sample were around 190,000 clones; about 83% of them appeared once. Under 4% of the sample rests with the top ten. Input material: PBMCs or T cells enriched from blood (not recorded which). Receptors were obtained from a woman in her twenties or thirties who had been exposed to COVID-19.

This chain joins TRBV11-2 and TRBJ1-3; D is undetermined. The germline CDR1 and CDR2 sequences are SGHAT and FQNNGV. V was trimmed by 6 bases and J by 11 bases, leaving 14 bases between them. This CDR3 has 12 residues. CDR3 in DNA: TGTGCCAGCAGATCCGGTTCTGAACCCATATATTTT. Encoded protein: CASRSGSEPIYF.

This clone was seen a few times. V is TRBV2 and J is TRBJ2-5, with D possibly being TRBD1 (6 bases). Germline values: CDR1 SNHLY, CDR2 FYNNEI. V was shortened by 6 bases and J by 2 bases, with 16 bases between the two germline ends. The CDR3 is made up of 15 amino acids. The CDR3 DNA reads TGTGCCAGCAGCTACACCGGGACACCACAAGAGACCCAGTACTTC. This sequence encodes CASSYTGTPQETQYF.

V is TRBV5-4 and J is TRBJ1-2; D is possibly TRBD1 (5 bases). Germline CDR1 SGHNT, CDR2 YYREEE (reference sequence). CDR3 size: 14 residues. The germline V and J ends were trimmed by 5 bases and 7 bases, with 18 bases remaining between them. Here the CDR3 reads CASSSVPQGFGYTF. The CDR3, as DNA: TGTGCCAGCAGTTCCGTTCCCCAGGGTTTTGGCTACACCTTC. The full variable domain, with the rest looked up from reference TRBV5-4 and TRBJ1-2, is ETGVTQSPTHLIKTRGQQVTLRCSSQSGHNTVSWYQQALGQGPQFIFQYYREEENGRGNFPPRFSGLQFPNYSSELNVNALELDDSALYLCASSSVPQGFGYTFGSGTRLTVV.

The gene calls are TRBV5-6 and TRBJ2-7; D is unclear. With 1 base removed from V and 4 bases from J, the gap between germline ends came to 15 bases. CDR1 is SGHDT, CDR2 YYEEEE, per germline. The CDR3 contains 15 residues. The CDR3 loop reads CASSLSRLVTYEQYF. CDR3 nucleotide sequence: TGTGCCAGCAGCTTGTCACGCCTGGTAACTTACGAGCAGTACTTC.

This chain's CDR3 is CASSEWGTDYGYTF. The CDR3 bases are TGTGCCAGCAGTGAATGGGGGACAGACTATGGCTACACCTTC. This sequence joins TRBV25-1 and TRBJ1-2; 7 bases align to TRBD1. The junction had 2 bases not matched to a gene; V was cut back by 1 base and J by 3 bases. The CDR3 has 14 residues. Germline V gene data show CDR1 as MGHDK and CDR2 as SYGVNS.

V usage is TRBV27 and J usage is TRBJ2-7; TRBD1 matches 9 bases. Germline trimming cut 2 bases from V and 2 bases from J; bases unmatched to any gene: 7. The germline CDR1 and CDR2 sequences are MNHEY and SMNVEV (reference sequence). The CDR3 is 16 residues long. The CDR3 coding sequence is TGTGCCAGCAGTTTACGGGGACAGGGAAAAACCTACGAGCAGTACTTC. Residues: CASSLRGQGKTYEQYF.

This chain's CDR3 is CASSLVAGTTQETQYF. The DNA of the CDR3 is TGTGCCAGCAGCTTAGTGGCGGGGACCACCCAAGAGACCCAGTACTTC. The chain couples TRBV11-2 to TRBJ2-5, with D possibly TRBD2 on 6 matching bases. The germline V gene encodes CDR1 SGHAT and CDR2 FQNNGV. The CDR3 totals 16 residues. The ends were cut back, 1 base at V and 1 base at J, with 13 bases in the middle. Using reference TRBV11-2 and TRBJ2-5 for the parts outside the CDR3, the full variable domain is EAGVAQSPRYKIIEKRQSVAFWCNPISGHATLYWYQQILGQGPKLLIQFQNNGVVDDSQLPKDRFSAERLKGVDSTLKIQPAKLEDSAVYLCASSLVAGTTQETQYFGPGTRLLVL.

The V gene is TRBV20-1, the J gene TRBJ1-2; D is unresolved. The germline gives CDR1 DFQATT, CDR2 SNEGSKA (reference sequence). The V and J ends lost 1 base and 6 bases respectively, with 6 bases between them. This CDR3 comprises 11 residues. Written as DNA, the CDR3 is TGCAGTGCTAGAGCGGAGAATGGCTACACCTTC. Encoded protein: CSARAENGYTF.